These 9 T cell receptor beta chains originate from one sample sequenced in a study of PD-1 blockade in classical Hodgkin lymphoma. Data came from immunoSEQ multiplex PCR; TCRdb stores just in-frame clones and leaves some out. The table includes 70,000 or so clones, over 85% detected once. The sample's time point: newly diagnosed, previously untreated cHL patient sample. Sequencing was performed on peripheral blood mononuclear cells (PBMCs). These receptors came from a human donor with classical Hodgkin lymphoma.

The V call is TRBV6-4, the J call TRBJ2-2; 8 positions agree with TRBD1. The germline gives CDR1 MRHNA, CDR2 SNTAGT. The CDR3 length is 18 residues. The V segment lost 5 bases and the J segment 0 bases; nucleotides outside the gene matches: 11. CDR3 coding DNA: TGTGCCAGCAGTCGACACCTACAGGGGGACCCGAACACCGGGGAGCTGTTTTTT. Its translation is CASSRHLQGDPNTGELFF.

The chain couples TRBV9 to TRBJ2-5; tentative D call: TRBD2 (5 bases). The CDR3 covers 15 residues. The V gene lost 4 bases and the J gene lost 2 bases, with 15 bases spanning the gap. Germline V gives CDR1 SGDLS, CDR2 YYNGEE. CDR3 coding DNA: TGTGCCAGCAGCTCATTCGGGCGGGTTCAAGAGACCCAGTACTTC. Residues: CASSSFGRVQETQYF. The full variable domain, in which reference TRBV9 and TRBJ2-5 provide the parts outside the CDR3, is DSGVTQTPKHLITATGQRVTLRCSPRSGDLSVYWYQQSLDQGLQFLIQYYNGEERAKGNILERFSAQQFPDLHSELNLSSLELGDSALYFCASSSFGRVQETQYFGPGTRLLVL.

The CDR3 bases are TGCGCCAGCAGCTTGGTGGAATCGAACACCGGGGAGCTGTTTTTT. It translates to CASSLVESNTGELFF. V usage is TRBV5-1 and J usage is TRBJ2-2, with D uncertain. The CDR3 is 15 amino acids. V was clipped by 0 bases and J by 0 bases, with 6 bases between them. Germline V gene sequence: CDR1 SGHRS, CDR2 YFSETQ.

V gene TRBV11-1 combines with J gene TRBJ1-2, with D tentatively TRBD1 (5 bases). The V end was cut by 1 base, the J end by 2 bases, with 8 bases between. Germline CDR1 reads SGHAT; CDR2 reads FQDESV (reference sequence). There are 14 residues in the CDR3. The DNA for the CDR3 is TGTGCCAGCAGCTTAGGGGGCGCGAACTATGGCTACACCTTC. It encodes CASSLGGANYGYTF. The full variable domain, completed using reference TRBV11-1 and TRBJ1-2, is EAEVAQSPRYKITEKSQAVAFWCDPISGHATLYWYRQILGQGPELLVQFQDESVVDDSQLPKDRFSAERLKGVDSTLKIQPAELGDSAMYLCASSLGGANYGYTFGSGTRLTVV.

This clone was counted a few times. V and J are TRBV5-1 and TRBJ2-2; 10 bases line up with TRBD1. Germline CDR1 SGHRS, CDR2 YFSETQ. The CDR3 totals 15 residues. V gave up 4 bases and J gave up 1 base; unmatched junction bases: 1. The CDR3 loop reads CASSRTGGNTGELFF. CDR3 nucleotides: TGCGCCAGCAGCCGGACAGGGGGGAACACCGGGGAGCTGTTTTTT.

This sequence joins TRBV6-5 and TRBJ1-2; no clear D gene. Per germline, CDR1 MNHEY and CDR2 SVGAGI. This CDR3 contains 11 residues. Between the trimmed V and J ends, which lost 11 bases and 10 bases, there was a span of 17 bases. The CDR3 DNA follows: TGTGCCTATAGGTGGGTCCCCGCCTACACCTTC. Translated, it gives CAYRWVPAYTF.

The rearrangement uses TRBV9 and TRBJ2-3, with 7 bases lining up with TRBD2. Germline V CDR1 and CDR2: SGDLS, YYNGEE. With 0 bases clipped from V and 2 bases from J, the junction kept 3 bases outside the gene matches. This CDR3 is 15 amino acids long. CDR3 in amino acids: CASSVAGGYTDTQYF. CDR3 DNA: TGTGCCAGCAGCGTAGCGGGGGGATACACAGATACGCAGTATTTT.

The rearrangement joins TRBV5-1 to TRBJ2-5, with 7 bases fitting TRBD2. The V gene end was trimmed by 0 bases and the J gene end by 2 bases; junction bases not matched to a gene: 7. CDR3 length: 16 amino acids. Germline-derived CDR1 and CDR2 are SGHRS and YFSETQ. In DNA form, the CDR3 reads TGCGCCAGCAGCTTGGAATACGGGACTACACAAGAGACCCAGTACTTC. Translation: CASSLEYGTTQETQYF.

The chain recombines TRBV4-3 with TRBJ2-1; 7 bases are shared with TRBD2. The CDR3 loop spans 15 amino acids. The germline CDR1 and CDR2 sequences are LGHNA and YSLEER. J was trimmed by 3 bases and V by 5 bases; bases with no gene match: 7. The CDR3 spells CASSLQREGYNEQFF. CDR3 nucleotide sequence: TGCGCCAGCAGCTTACAGAGGGAGGGCTACAATGAGCAGTTCTTC.